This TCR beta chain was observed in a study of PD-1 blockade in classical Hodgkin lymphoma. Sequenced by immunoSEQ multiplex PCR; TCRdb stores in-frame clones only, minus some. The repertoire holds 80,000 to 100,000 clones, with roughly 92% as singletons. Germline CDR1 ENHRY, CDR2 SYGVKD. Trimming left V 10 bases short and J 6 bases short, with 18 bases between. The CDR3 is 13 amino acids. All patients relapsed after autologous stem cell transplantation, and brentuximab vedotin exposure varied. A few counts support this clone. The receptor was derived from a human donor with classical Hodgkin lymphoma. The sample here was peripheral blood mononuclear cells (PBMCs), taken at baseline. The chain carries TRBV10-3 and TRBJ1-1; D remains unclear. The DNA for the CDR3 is TGTGCCACCGCCAGTGGGGTACAGTCTGAAGCTTTCTTT. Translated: CATASGVQSEAFF.